The source of this T cell receptor beta chain is a study of T cell repertoires in cytomegalovirus infection. Whole-study context: Both CMV infection and a matching HLA type were indicated by public TCR beta signatures. Study results and limitations: It was HLA-C-restricted CMV-specific TCR beta clonotypes that dominated the response ex vivo.

This clonotype was detected ten times or more. Its antigen is not known. TCRdb re-called the reads through MiXCR, storing one row per CDR3 protein. The sample has around 69,000 distinct CDR3 sequences, 20% seen once. The V and J ends lost 3 bases and 4 bases respectively, with 8 bases between them. The germline V gene has CDR1 SGHRS and CDR2 YFSETQ. This CDR3 region has 13 residues. The chain combines TRBV5-1 with TRBJ2-4; D is uncertain. The sequencing here drew on CD8+ T cells from cultured PBMCs, taken from culture after CMV antigen stimulation. The receptor was isolated from a human donor in good health (CMV status not recorded). Some clones in this sample may be carry-over from other donors' samples. In nucleotides, the CDR3 is TGCGCCAGCAGCTCCGAACTAAAAAACATTCAGTACTTC. This sequence encodes CASSSELKNIQYF.